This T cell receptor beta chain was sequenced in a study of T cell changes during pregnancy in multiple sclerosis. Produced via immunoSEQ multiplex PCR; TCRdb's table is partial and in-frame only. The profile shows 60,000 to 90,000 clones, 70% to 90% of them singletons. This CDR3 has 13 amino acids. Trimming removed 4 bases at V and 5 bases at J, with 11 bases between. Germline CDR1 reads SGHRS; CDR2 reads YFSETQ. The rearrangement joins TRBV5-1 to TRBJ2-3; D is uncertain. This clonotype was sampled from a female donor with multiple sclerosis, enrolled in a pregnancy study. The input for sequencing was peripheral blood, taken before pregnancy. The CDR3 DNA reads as TGCGCCAGCAGCCGAGTCCCAGGAGATACGCAGTATTTT. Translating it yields CASSRVPGDTQYF.